This T cell receptor (beta chain) was captured by sequencing in a study of T cell repertoires in cytomegalovirus infection. Turning to the study itself: Matching HLA type, along with CMV infection, was indicated by public TCR beta signatures. Overall study findings and caveats: There were HLA-C-restricted CMV-specific TCR beta clonotypes dominating the ex vivo response.

This clonotype was counted at least ten times. Its antigen remains unknown. TCRdb redid the calling of the reads with MiXCR, one entry per CDR3 protein. The repertoire holds 300,000 to 450,000 distinct CDR3 sequences, with over 15% as singletons. This clonotype was sampled from a human donor in good health (CMV status not recorded). Some clones in this sample may be carry-over from other donors' samples. The sequenced sample consisted of PBMCs.

The CDR3 nucleotides read TGTGCCAGCAGCTTACAGGGGGCGGCCACCGGGGAGCTGTTTTTT. This encodes CASSLQGAATGELFF. The chain has TRBV7-2 and TRBJ2-2; 8 positions agree with TRBD1. Germline V CDR1 and CDR2: SGHTA, FQGNSA. The CDR3 runs 15 residues. J gave up 4 bases and V 2 bases, and 3 bases lay outside the gene matches.